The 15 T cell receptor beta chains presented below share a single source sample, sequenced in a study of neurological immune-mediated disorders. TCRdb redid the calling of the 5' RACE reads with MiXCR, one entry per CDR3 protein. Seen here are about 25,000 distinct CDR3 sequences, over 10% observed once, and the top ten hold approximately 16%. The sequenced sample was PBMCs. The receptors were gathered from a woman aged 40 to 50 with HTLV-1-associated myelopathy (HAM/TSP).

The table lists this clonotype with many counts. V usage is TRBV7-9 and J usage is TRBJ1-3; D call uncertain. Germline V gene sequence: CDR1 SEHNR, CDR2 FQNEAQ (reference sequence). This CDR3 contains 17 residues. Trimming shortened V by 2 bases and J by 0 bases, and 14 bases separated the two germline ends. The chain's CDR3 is CASSLSPIGLSGNTIYF. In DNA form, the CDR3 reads TGTGCCAGCAGCTTATCGCCAATAGGTCTCTCTGGAAACACCATATATTTT. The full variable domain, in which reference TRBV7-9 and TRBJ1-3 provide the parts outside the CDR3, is DTGVSQNPRHKITKRGQNVTFRCDPISEHNRLYWYRQTLGQGPEFLTYFQNEAQLEKSRLLSDRFSAERPKGSFSTLEIQRTEQGDSAMYLCASSLSPIGLSGNTIYFGEGSWLTVV.

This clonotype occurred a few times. CDR3: CATIRDLGLAGSSYEQYV. Written as DNA, the CDR3 is TGTGCCACTATCAGAGATCTCGGACTAGCGGGGAGTTCCTACGAGCAGTACGTC. The genes are TRBV15 and TRBJ2-7; 12 nucleotides agree with TRBD2. The CDR3 has 18 amino acids. Germline trimming cut 9 bases from V and 1 base from J; bases unmatched to any gene: 16. Germline V gene lookup returns CDR1 LNHNV and CDR2 YYDKDF (reference sequence).

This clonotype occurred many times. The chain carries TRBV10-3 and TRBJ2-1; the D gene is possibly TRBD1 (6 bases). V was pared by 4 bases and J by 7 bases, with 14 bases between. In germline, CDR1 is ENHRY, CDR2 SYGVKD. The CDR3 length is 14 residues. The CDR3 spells CAISVKGGMNEQFF. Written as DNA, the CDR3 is TGTGCCATCAGTGTGAAAGGGGGTATGAATGAGCAGTTCTTC.

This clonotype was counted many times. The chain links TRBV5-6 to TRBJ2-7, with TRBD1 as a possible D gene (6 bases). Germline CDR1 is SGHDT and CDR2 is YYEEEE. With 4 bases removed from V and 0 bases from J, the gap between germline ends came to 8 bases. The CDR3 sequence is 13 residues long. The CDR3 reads CASSPDSSYEQYF. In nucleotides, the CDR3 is TGTGCCAGCAGCCCGGACAGCTCCTACGAGCAGTACTTC.

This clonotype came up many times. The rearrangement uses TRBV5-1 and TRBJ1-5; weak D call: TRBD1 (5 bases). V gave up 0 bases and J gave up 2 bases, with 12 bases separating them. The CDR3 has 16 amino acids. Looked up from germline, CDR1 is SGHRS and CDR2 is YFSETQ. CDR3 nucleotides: TGCGCCAGCAGCTTGGATGGCAGGGCCGGCAATCAGCCCCAGCATTTT. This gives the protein CASSLDGRAGNQPQHF.

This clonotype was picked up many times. CDR3 sequence: CASSAGLLPDTQYF. The CDR3 DNA sequence: TGCGCCAGCAGCGCGGGACTCTTGCCAGATACGCAGTATTTT. The V gene is TRBV5-1, the J gene TRBJ2-3; TRBD2 might be the D (6 bases). This CDR3 has 14 amino acids. Germline lookup yields CDR1 SGHRS and CDR2 YFSETQ. The V and J ends lost 4 bases and 4 bases respectively, with 13 bases between them.

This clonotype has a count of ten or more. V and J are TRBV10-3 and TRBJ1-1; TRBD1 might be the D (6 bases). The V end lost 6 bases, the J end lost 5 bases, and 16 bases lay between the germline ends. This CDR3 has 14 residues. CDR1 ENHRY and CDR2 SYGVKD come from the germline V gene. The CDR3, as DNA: TGTGCCATCAGCCTCGGGGGGGCACATACTGAAGCTTTCTTT. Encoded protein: CAISLGGAHTEAFF.

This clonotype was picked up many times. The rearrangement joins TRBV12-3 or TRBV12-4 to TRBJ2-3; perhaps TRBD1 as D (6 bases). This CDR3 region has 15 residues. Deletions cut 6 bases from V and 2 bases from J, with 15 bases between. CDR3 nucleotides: TGTGCCAGCAGCCCCTTCGACAGGCCCACAGATACGCAGTATTTT. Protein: CASSPFDRPTDTQYF.

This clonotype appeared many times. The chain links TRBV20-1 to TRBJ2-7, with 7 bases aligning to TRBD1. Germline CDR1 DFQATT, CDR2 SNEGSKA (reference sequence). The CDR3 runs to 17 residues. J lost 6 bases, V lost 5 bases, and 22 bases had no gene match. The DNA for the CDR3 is TGCAGTGCTGCGGACCCATCGTGGACAGGTGTCGGTGGCGAGCAGTACTTC. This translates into CSAADPSWTGVGGEQYF.

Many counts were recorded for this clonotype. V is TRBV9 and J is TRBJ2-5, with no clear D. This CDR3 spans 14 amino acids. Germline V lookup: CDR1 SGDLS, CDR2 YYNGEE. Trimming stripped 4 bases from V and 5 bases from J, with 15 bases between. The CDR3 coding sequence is TGTGCCAGCAGCCAATCGGACGCTGAGGAGACCCAGTACTTC. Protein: CASSQSDAEETQYF.

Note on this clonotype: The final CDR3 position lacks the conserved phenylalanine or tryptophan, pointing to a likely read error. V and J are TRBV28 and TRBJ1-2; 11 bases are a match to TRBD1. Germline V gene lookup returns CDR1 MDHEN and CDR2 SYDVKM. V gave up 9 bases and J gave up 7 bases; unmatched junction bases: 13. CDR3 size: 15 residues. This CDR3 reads CASSAGGQGASGYTL. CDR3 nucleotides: TGTGCCAGTAGTGCCGGAGGACAGGGGGCTTCTGGCTACACCCTC.

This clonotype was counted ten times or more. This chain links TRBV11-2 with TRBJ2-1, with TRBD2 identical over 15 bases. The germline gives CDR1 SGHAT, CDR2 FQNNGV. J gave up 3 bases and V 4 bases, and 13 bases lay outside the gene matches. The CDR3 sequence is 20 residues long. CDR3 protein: CASSSKTGTSGGTFYNEQFF. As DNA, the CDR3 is TGTGCCAGCAGCTCGAAAACCGGGACTAGCGGGGGGACTTTCTACAATGAGCAGTTCTTC.

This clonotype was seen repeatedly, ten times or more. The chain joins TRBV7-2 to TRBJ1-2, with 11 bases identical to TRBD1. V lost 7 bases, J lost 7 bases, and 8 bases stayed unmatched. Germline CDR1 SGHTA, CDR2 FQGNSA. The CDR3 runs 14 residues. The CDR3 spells CASNPGQGALGYTF. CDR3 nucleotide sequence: TGTGCCAGCAACCCCGGACAGGGGGCGCTTGGCTACACCTTC.

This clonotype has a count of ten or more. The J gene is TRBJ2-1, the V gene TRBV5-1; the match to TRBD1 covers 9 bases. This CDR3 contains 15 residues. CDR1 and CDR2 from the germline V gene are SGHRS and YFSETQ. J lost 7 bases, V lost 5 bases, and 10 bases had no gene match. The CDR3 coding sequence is TGCGCCAGCAGATCTCCGGGACAGGGAACGAATGAGCAGTTCTTC. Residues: CASRSPGQGTNEQFF.

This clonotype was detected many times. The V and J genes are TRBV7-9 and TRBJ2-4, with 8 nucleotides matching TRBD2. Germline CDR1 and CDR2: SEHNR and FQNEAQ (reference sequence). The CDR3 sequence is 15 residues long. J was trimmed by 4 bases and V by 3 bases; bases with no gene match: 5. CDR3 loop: CASSFPGGGKNIQYF. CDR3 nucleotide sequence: TGTGCCAGCAGCTTCCCCGGGGGGGGGAAAAACATTCAGTACTTC.